The 25 T cell receptor beta chains listed next were all sequenced from one sample in a study of blood T cells in healthy people across ages. Combining a sample-barcoded 5' primer with a J-beta primer mix, a second PCR ran for roughly 7 to 12 cycles. TCRdb used MiXCR to reprocess the 5' RACE reads, holding one entry per CDR3 protein. Of under 850,000 distinct CDR3 sequences listed, roughly 35% were seen once; the top ten hold 10% to 15%. Sequenced: blood. The source is a man in his late teens or twenties in good health.

The J gene is TRBJ2-1, the V gene TRBV7-2; TRBD2 matches 8 bases. Germline trimming cut 2 bases from V and 0 bases from J; bases unmatched to any gene: 12. Germline V CDR1 and CDR2: SGHTA, FQGNSA. The CDR3 is 19 amino acids. CDR3 protein: CASSLNRVAGLPSYNEQFF. The CDR3 nucleotides are TGTGCCAGCAGCTTAAATCGGGTAGCGGGACTTCCCTCCTACAATGAGCAGTTCTTC.

This clonotype was counted between two and nine times. The chain joins TRBV28 to TRBJ2-1; D is undetermined. CDR1 and CDR2 from the germline V gene are MDHEN and SYDVKM. The length of the CDR3 is 14 residues. Trimming stripped 7 bases from V and 5 bases from J, with 15 bases between. In DNA form, the CDR3 reads TGTGCCAGCAACAGTCTTAACACCAACAATGAGCAGTTCTTC. It translates to CASNSLNTNNEQFF.

This clonotype was picked up a small number of times. The junction shows a germline mismatch at one end, possibly a read error. This rearrangement joins TRBV28 to TRBJ1-2; D may be TRBD1 (6 bases). The CDR3 covers 16 residues. Germline V gives CDR1 MDHEN, CDR2 SYDVKM. CDR3 sequence: CANSLTGQYRNYGYTF. The CDR3 bases are TGTGCCAACAGTTTAACTGGACAGTATAGGAACTATGGCTACACCTTC.

Points on this clonotype: A much larger clone is a single base away; this may be a read error. The chain recombines TRBV27 with TRBJ2-5; D might be TRBD1 (5 bases). The J call may be mistaken, given a closer DNA end match to TRBJ2-1. This CDR3 has 15 residues. Germline CDR1 and CDR2: MNHEY and SMNVEV (reference sequence). The CDR3 protein is CASSWGLVSQETQFF. For the CDR3, the DNA is TGTGCCAGCAGTTGGGGCCTAGTATCCCAAGAGACCCAGTTCTTC.

The chain links TRBV4-1 to TRBJ1-1; D gene uncertain. With 1 base removed from V and 1 base from J, the gap between germline ends came to 10 bases. CDR1 MGHRA and CDR2 YSYEKL come from the germline V gene. CDR3 length: 15 residues. CDR3 nucleotides: TGCGCCAGCAGCCAAGGGCCCAGAACGAACACTGAAGCTTTCTTT. Its translation is CASSQGPRTNTEAFF.

The chain carries TRBV6-2 or TRBV6-3 and TRBJ1-4; 7 bases agree with TRBD1. The CDR3 contains 14 residues. Trimming cost V 6 bases and J 5 bases; bases outside gene matches: 6. Per the germline V gene, CDR1 is MNHEY and CDR2 is SVGEGT. The CDR3 bases are TGTGCCAGCAGGTATCGGGACAGCAATGAAAAACTGTTTTTT. This gives the protein CASRYRDSNEKLFF.

The table lists this clonotype with a few counts. The V gene is TRBV20-1, the J gene TRBJ2-1; no clear D gene. This CDR3 comprises 11 residues. Trimming removed 6 bases at V and 8 bases at J, with 11 bases between. From germline, CDR1 is DFQATT and CDR2 SNEGSKA (reference sequence). The CDR3, as DNA: TGCAGTGCCCGACCAGCGTATGAGCAGTTCTTC. Translated: CSARPAYEQFF.

The chain employs TRBV4-1 and TRBJ2-5; TRBD2 matches 10 bases. TRBJ2-7 matches the DNA end more closely, so the J call is doubtful. The CDR3 covers 15 residues. Per germline, CDR1 MGHRA and CDR2 YSYEKL. CDR3 sequence: CASRTTSGDAYEQYF. In nucleotides, the CDR3 is TGCGCCAGCAGAACTACTAGCGGGGACGCCTACGAGCAGTACTTC.

This clonotype was counted between two and nine times. The chain employs TRBV28 and TRBJ2-3, with 9 nucleotides matching TRBD2. The CDR3 is made up of 17 amino acids. Germline V gene data show CDR1 as MDHEN and CDR2 as SYDVKM. After removal of 2 bases from V and 0 bases from J, the junction contained 6 bases not matched to a gene. Here the CDR3 DNA reads TGTGCCAGCAGTTTACTTAGCGGGGGTGCTAGCACAGATACGCAGTATTTT. Translated, it gives CASSLLSGGASTDTQYF. The whole variable domain, remainder taken from reference TRBV28 and TRBJ2-3, is DVKVTQSSRYLVKRTGEKVFLECVQDMDHENMFWYRQDPGLGLRLIYFSYDVKMKEKGDIPEGYSVSREKKERFSLILESASTNQTSMYLCASSLLSGGASTDTQYFGPGTRLTVL.

About this clonotype itself: This may be a read error: a much more frequent sequence differs by one nucleotide. V gene TRBV12-3 or TRBV12-4 combines with J gene TRBJ1-5, with a possible D match to TRBD1 (6 bases). Trimming stripped 7 bases from V and 0 bases from J, with 10 bases between. CDR3 length equals 14 residues. The CDR3 sequence is CASNPGDSNQPQHF. CDR3 DNA: TGTGCCAGCAACCCAGGGGATAGCAATCAGCCCCAGCATTTT.

This sequence joins TRBV9 and TRBJ2-1; perhaps TRBD2 as D (5 bases). CDR3 size: 14 residues. Germline V CDR1 and CDR2: SGDLS, YYNGEE. Trimming cost V 4 bases and J 9 bases, with 17 bases left between them. CDR3 region: CASSPLSSSGEQFF. The CDR3 bases are TGTGCCAGCAGCCCGCTCTCTAGCTCCGGTGAGCAGTTCTTC.

The chain uses TRBV29-1 and TRBJ1-5; 7 bases map to TRBD1. Germline CDR1 reads SQVTM; CDR2 reads ANQGSEA. After removal of 4 bases from V and 0 bases from J, the junction contained 3 bases not matched to a gene. The CDR3 runs 14 residues. CDR3 coding DNA: TGCAGCGTTGCGACAGGGCGTAGCAATCAGCCCCAGCATTTT. Its protein product is CSVATGRSNQPQHF.

The rearrangement uses TRBV9 and TRBJ2-2; D perhaps matches TRBD2 (7 bases). The CDR3 spans 16 residues. Germline-derived CDR1 and CDR2 are SGDLS and YYNGEE. The germline V and J ends were trimmed by 0 bases and 3 bases, with 12 bases remaining between them. CDR3 bases: TGTGCCAGCAGCGTAGGTGGGGGGGCCTACACCGGGGAGCTGTTTTTT. Translation gives CASSVGGGAYTGELFF.

This clonotype turned up a few times. The chain combines TRBV9 with TRBJ2-4; 7 bases map to TRBD1. V dropped 3 bases and J dropped 13; count of bases not matched to a gene: 16. Per germline, CDR1 SGDLS and CDR2 YYNGEE. This CDR3 contains 15 residues. CDR3 coding DNA: TGTGCCAGCAGCGAGTTTCAGGGGGTCGGAAATGAGCAGTACTTC. The encoded protein is CASSEFQGVGNEQYF.

This chain uses TRBV7-2 with TRBJ1-2; D is unresolved. Germline V lookup: CDR1 SGHTA, CDR2 FQGNSA. The CDR3 loop spans 13 amino acids. V was pared by 1 base and J by 12 bases, with 15 bases between. CDR3 sequence (DNA): TGTGCCAGCAGCTTAGGATCGGGCAGGTCCCACACCTTC. Protein product: CASSLGSGRSHTF. Full variable domain (missing parts from reference TRBV7-2 and TRBJ1-2): GAGVSQSPSNKVTEKGKDVELRCDPISGHTALYWYRQSLGQGLEFLIYFQGNSAPDKSGLPSDRFSAERTGGSVSTLTIQRTQQEDSAVYLCASSLGSGRSHTFGSGTRLTVV.

This clonotype was observed a handful of times. J is TRBJ1-2 and V is TRBV20-1; D is possibly TRBD1 (6 bases). Germline CDR1 DFQATT, CDR2 SNEGSKA (reference sequence). This CDR3 has 16 residues. The ends were cut back, 5 bases at V and 4 bases at J, with 23 bases in the middle. Here the CDR3 reads CSAPGAGASFPYGYTF. As DNA, the CDR3 is TGCAGTGCTCCAGGCGCAGGGGCGTCCTTTCCCTATGGCTACACCTTC.

A few counts support this clonotype. The chain recombines TRBV18 with TRBJ1-2; tentatively, D is TRBD1 (6 bases). The CDR3 totals 14 residues. Trimming removed 5 bases from V and 4 bases from J, with 14 bases in between. The germline V gene encodes CDR1 KGHSH and CDR2 LQKENI. CDR3 DNA sequence: TGTGCCAGCTCAACGGACAGCCAGATCTATGGCTACACCTTC. This gives the protein CASSTDSQIYGYTF.

This clonotype occurred a few times. The chain employs TRBV6-2 or TRBV6-3 and TRBJ1-1; no reliable D call. The CDR3 is made up of 12 amino acids. V lost 8 bases to trimming and J lost 0 bases, with 7 bases between them. Germline V gives CDR1 MNHEY, CDR2 SVGEGT. CDR3 sequence reads: CASGKLNTEAFF. CDR3 DNA: TGTGCCAGCGGGAAACTGAACACTGAAGCTTTCTTT.

Worth noting for this clonotype: Just one base apart from a much larger clone, this may be a read error. The chain links TRBV7-2 to TRBJ2-5; D gene unclear. Looked up from germline, CDR1 is SGHTA and CDR2 is FQGNSA. This CDR3 has 13 residues. V was shortened by 1 base and J by 11 bases, with 14 bases between the two germline ends. The DNA for the CDR3 is TGTGCCAGCAGCTTAGTGGGGTCCAATGAGCAGTACTTC. Its protein is CASSLVGSNEQYF.

The chain uses TRBV4-1 and TRBJ1-5; D unclear. Germline V gene data show CDR1 as MGHRA and CDR2 as YSYEKL. This CDR3 contains 17 residues. V dropped 3 bases and J dropped 2 bases, with 17 bases sitting between them. CDR3 DNA: TGCGCCAGCAGCCACTTGTCGAGGGCCGGGCGCAATCAGCCCCAGCATTTT. Protein sequence: CASSHLSRAGRNQPQHF.

This clonotype was counted at least ten times. The chain joins TRBV14 to TRBJ1-2; no clear D. Per the germline V gene, CDR1 is SGHDN and CDR2 is FVKESK. V shed 0 bases and J shed 4 bases, with 15 bases lying between them. This CDR3 has 16 residues. CDR3 DNA: TGTGCCAGCAGCCAAGAAGGTGCCGTCGCACGCTATGGCTACACCTTC. Translated: CASSQEGAVARYGYTF. The entire variable domain, with the rest obtained from reference TRBV14 and TRBJ1-2, is as follows: EAGVTQFPSHSVIEKGQTVTLRCDPISGHDNLYWYRRVMGKEIKFLLHFVKESKQDESGMPNNRFLAERTGGTYSTLKVQPAELEDSGVYFCASSQEGAVARYGYTFGSGTRLTVV.

This clonotype was seen many times. This chain links TRBV12-3 or TRBV12-4 with TRBJ2-5, with D unclear. V shed 1 base and J shed 5 bases, with 14 bases lying between them. The CDR3 has 15 residues. The CDR3 is CASSLEVDGVETQYF. CDR3 nucleotide sequence: TGTGCCAGCAGTTTAGAGGTGGATGGGGTTGAGACCCAGTACTTC.

V and J are TRBV9 and TRBJ2-1; TRBD2 aligns across 12 bases. The CDR3 spans 15 residues. V trimming: 4 bases; J trimming: 7 bases; junction bases outside the gene matches: 6. From germline, CDR1 is SGDLS and CDR2 YYNGEE. The CDR3 sequence is CASSSSGTSGNEQFF. CDR3 in DNA: TGTGCCAGCAGCTCCTCAGGGACTAGCGGGAATGAGCAGTTCTTC. The variable domain in full, with the rest retrieved from reference TRBV9 and TRBJ2-1, is DSGVTQTPKHLITATGQRVTLRCSPRSGDLSVYWYQQSLDQGLQFLIQYYNGEERAKGNILERFSAQQFPDLHSELNLSSLELGDSALYFCASSSSGTSGNEQFFGPGTRLTVL.

This sequence joins TRBV7-8 and TRBJ2-5, with 8 nucleotides matching TRBD2. Germline lookup yields CDR1 SGHVS and CDR2 FQNEAQ. The CDR3 extends over 15 amino acids. J gave up 5 bases and V 3 bases, and 8 bases lay outside the gene matches. As DNA, the CDR3 is TGTGCCAGCAGCTTGGCGGGGGGCCTACGGGAGACCCAGTACTTC. It is translated as CASSLAGGLRETQYF.

CDR3 DNA sequence: TGTGCCAGCAGTGAAGCAGTGGGAAACTATGGCTACACCTTC. It translates to CASSEAVGNYGYTF. The chain joins TRBV2 to TRBJ1-2; the D is unclear. The CDR3 is 14 amino acids. V lost 0 bases and J 2 bases, leaving 7 bases between the germline ends. The germline V gene has CDR1 SNHLY and CDR2 FYNNEI.